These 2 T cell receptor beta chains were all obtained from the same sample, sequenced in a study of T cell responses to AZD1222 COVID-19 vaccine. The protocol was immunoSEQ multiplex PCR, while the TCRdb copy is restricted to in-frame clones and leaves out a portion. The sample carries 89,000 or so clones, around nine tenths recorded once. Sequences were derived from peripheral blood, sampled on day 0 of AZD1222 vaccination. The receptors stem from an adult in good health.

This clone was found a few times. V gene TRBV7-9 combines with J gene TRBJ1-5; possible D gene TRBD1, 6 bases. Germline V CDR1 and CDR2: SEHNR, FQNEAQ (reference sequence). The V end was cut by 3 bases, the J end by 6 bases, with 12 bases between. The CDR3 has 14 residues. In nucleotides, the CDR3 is TGTGCCAGCAGCTTCGAGGGGGTAGGTCAGCCCCAGCATTTT. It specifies CASSFEGVGQPQHF.

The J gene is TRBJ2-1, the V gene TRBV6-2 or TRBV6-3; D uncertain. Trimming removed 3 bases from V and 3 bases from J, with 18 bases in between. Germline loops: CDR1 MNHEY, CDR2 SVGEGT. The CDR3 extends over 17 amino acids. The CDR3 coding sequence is TGTGCCAGCAGTTATGTACCAGGAATCCGATACTACAATGAGCAGTTCTTC. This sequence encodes CASSYVPGIRYYNEQFF.